These 31 T cell receptor beta chains were all obtained from the same sample, sequenced in a study of blood T cell repertoires in COVID-19. Clones were read by immunoSEQ multiplex PCR, and TCRdb kept only the in-frame ones, dropping some. Of 350,000 to 400,000 clones in the sample, 80% to 90% were seen once. Sequencing was performed on PBMCs or T cells enriched from blood (not recorded which). The receptor source for this set is a man aged 18 to 30 who had recovered from COVID-19.

The V gene is TRBV28, the J gene TRBJ1-2; D is ambiguous. The germline gives CDR1 MDHEN, CDR2 SYDVKM. Trimming pared 4 bases from V and 3 bases from J, leaving 3 bases between. CDR3 length equals 11 residues. Written as DNA, the CDR3 is TGTGCCAGCAGTTCATACTATGGCTACACCTTC. This gives the protein CASSSYYGYTF.

The chain employs TRBV5-1 and TRBJ1-2, with TRBD1 as a possible D gene (6 bases). Germline CDR1 and CDR2: SGHRS and YFSETQ. Trimming removed 0 bases at V and 2 bases at J, with 8 bases between. The CDR3 spans 14 residues. CDR3 DNA sequence: TGCGCCAGCAGCTTGGGGACAGAGAACTATGGCTACACCTTC. This sequence encodes CASSLGTENYGYTF.

The chain employs TRBV6-4 and TRBJ1-2; a weak D match, TRBD1 (6 bases). In germline, CDR1 is MRHNA, CDR2 SNTAGT. This CDR3 region has 14 residues. V was pared by 6 bases and J by 8 bases, with 19 bases between. CDR3 protein: CASRPDRSGGGYTF. The DNA of the CDR3 is TGTGCCAGCAGACCTGACAGGTCTGGGGGCGGCTACACCTTC.

This chain joins TRBV6-5 and TRBJ1-5; D is possibly TRBD1 (5 bases). Trimming left V 9 bases short and J 1 base short, with 16 bases between. Germline lookup yields CDR1 MNHEY and CDR2 SVGAGI. CDR3 size: 15 residues. The CDR3 loop reads CASHPRGESNQPQHF. CDR3 nucleotides: TGTGCCAGTCACCCCCGGGGGGAGAGCAATCAGCCCCAGCATTTT.

The chain uses TRBV11-3 and TRBJ1-1; 7 bases are a match to TRBD1. Germline-derived CDR1 and CDR2 are SGHNT and YENEEA. J gave up 1 base and V 5 bases, and 1 base lay outside the gene matches. The CDR3 consists of 13 residues. The DNA for the CDR3 is TGTGCCAGCAGCCGACAGGGGAACACTGAAGCTTTCTTT. The encoded protein is CASSRQGNTEAFF. The variable domain in full, with the rest retrieved from reference TRBV11-3 and TRBJ1-1, is EAGVVQSPRYKIIEKKQPVAFWCNPISGHNTLYWYLQNLGQGPELLIRYENEEAVDDSQLPKDRFSAERLKGVDSTLKIQPAELGDSAVYLCASSRQGNTEAFFGQGTRLTVV.

This clone was recorded a few times. This chain uses TRBV19 with TRBJ1-5; D not certain. The CDR3 sequence is 14 residues long. V dropped 3 bases and J dropped 9 bases, with 15 bases sitting between them. Germline V gene data show CDR1 as LNHDA and CDR2 as SQIVND (reference sequence). CDR3 nucleotide sequence: TGTGCCAGTAGTATGGGTTCCACGACTCCGCCCCAGCATTTT. It encodes CASSMGSTTPPQHF. Together with reference TRBV19 and TRBJ1-5, the CDR3 gives the full variable domain: DGGITQSPKYLFRKEGQNVTLSCEQNLNHDAMYWYRQDPGQGLRLIYYSQIVNDFQKGDIAEGYSVSREKKESFPLTVTSAQKNPTAFYLCASSMGSTTPPQHFGDGTRLSIL.

The genes are TRBV9 and TRBJ2-1; D perhaps matches TRBD2 (5 bases). The CDR3 sequence is 14 residues long. The germline V and J ends were trimmed by 3 bases and 3 bases, with 10 bases remaining between them. Germline-derived CDR1 and CDR2 are SGDLS and YYNGEE. The CDR3 sequence is CASSERDIYNEQFF. DNA for the CDR3: TGTGCCAGCAGCGAGAGGGATATCTACAATGAGCAGTTCTTC.

The V call is TRBV12-3 or TRBV12-4, the J call TRBJ2-2; the D gene is possibly TRBD1 (5 bases). With 3 bases removed from V and 3 bases from J, the gap between germline ends came to 5 bases. CDR3 size: 13 residues. CDR3 protein: CASSLGHTGELFF. In DNA form, the CDR3 reads TGTGCCAGCAGTTTGGGGCACACCGGGGAGCTGTTTTTT.

The genes are TRBV3-1 (or the pseudogene TRBV3-2) and TRBJ1-4; possible D gene TRBD1, 5 bases. Trimming left V 4 bases short and J 8 bases short, with 11 bases between. This CDR3 contains 13 residues. Germline values: CDR1 LGHDT, CDR2 YNNKEL (reference sequence). The CDR3 reads CASSLGRGEKLFF. Written as DNA, the CDR3 is TGTGCCAGCAGCCTGGGTCGGGGGGAAAAACTGTTTTTT.

This chain connects TRBV9 to TRBJ1-2; D is perhaps TRBD1 (6 bases). Looked up from germline, CDR1 is SGDLS and CDR2 is YYNGEE. This CDR3 region has 13 residues. V was cut by 3 bases and J by 8 bases, with 14 bases left in between. Here the CDR3 DNA reads TGTGCCAGCAGCGCGGACAGCTCTAGGGGCTACACCTTC. Translating gives CASSADSSRGYTF.

CDR3 nucleotides: TGTGCCAGCAGCCCCGACAGGGGAGGGGGTTCACCCCTCCACTTT. Residues: CASSPDRGGGSPLHF. The rearrangement uses TRBV7-9 and TRBJ1-6; 8 positions match TRBD1. This CDR3 region has 15 residues. The junction had 9 bases not matched to a gene; V was cut back by 5 bases and J by 9 bases. The germline CDR1 and CDR2 sequences are SEHNR and FQNEAQ (reference sequence). Using reference TRBV7-9 and TRBJ1-6 for the parts outside the CDR3, the full variable domain is DTGVSQNPRHKITKRGQNVTFRCDPISEHNRLYWYRQTLGQGPEFLTYFQNEAQLEKSRLLSDRFSAERPKGSFSTLEIQRTEQGDSAMYLCASSPDRGGGSPLHFGNGTRLTVT.

This chain uses TRBV19 with TRBJ2-1, with 7 bases aligning to TRBD2. There are 12 residues in the CDR3. Looked up from germline, CDR1 is LNHDA and CDR2 is SQIVND (reference sequence). This CDR3 is CATSGGGSEQFF. CDR3 DNA sequence: TGTGCGACAAGTGGGGGGGGAAGTGAGCAGTTCTTC.

V is TRBV5-1 and J is TRBJ2-7, with D possibly matching TRBD2 (5 bases). Trimming pared 1 base from V and 4 bases from J, leaving 9 bases between. CDR1 is SGHRS and CDR2 is YFSETQ in the germline V gene. There are 13 residues in the CDR3. This CDR3 reads CASSLKEGYEQYF. The CDR3 nucleotides read TGCGCCAGCAGCTTGAAAGAGGGTTACGAGCAGTACTTC.

The gene calls are TRBV3-1 (or the pseudogene TRBV3-2) and TRBJ2-1; a possible D gene is TRBD1 (5 bases). The CDR3 extends over 13 amino acids. V lost 0 bases and J 9 bases, leaving 9 bases between the germline ends. Looked up from germline, CDR1 is LGHDT and CDR2 is YNNKEL (reference sequence). Written as DNA, the CDR3 is TGTGCCAGCAGCCAAGAAGGAAGGGGTGAGCAGTTCTTC. This encodes CASSQEGRGEQFF.

The CDR3 reads CASSQTGTVGDTQYF. DNA for the CDR3: TGTGCCAGCAGCCAGACTGGGACAGTTGGAGATACGCAGTATTTT. The V and J genes are TRBV3-1 (or the pseudogene TRBV3-2) and TRBJ2-3; 7 nucleotides align to TRBD1. The V gene's germline CDR1 is LGHDT and CDR2 YNNKEL (reference sequence). V trimming: 3 bases; J trimming: 5 bases; junction bases outside the gene matches: 8. This CDR3 is 15 amino acids long.

The V call is TRBV4-2, the J call TRBJ2-7, with D unclear. The germline V gene has CDR1 LGHNA and CDR2 YNFKEQ. The V gene lost 1 base and the J gene lost 3 bases, with 7 bases spanning the gap. The CDR3 spans 13 residues. CDR3 residues: CASSQVAVYEQYF. The DNA of the CDR3 is TGTGCCAGCAGCCAAGTAGCCGTCTACGAGCAGTACTTC.

The chain joins TRBV6-1 to TRBJ1-1; 12 bases align to TRBD1. After removal of 4 bases from V and 0 bases from J, the junction contained 6 bases not matched to a gene. Germline CDR1 reads MNHNS; CDR2 reads SASEGT. This CDR3 is built from 17 residues. The CDR3 here is CASSAGTGGFMNTEAFF. CDR3 DNA sequence: TGTGCCAGCAGTGCCGGGACAGGGGGCTTCATGAACACTGAAGCTTTCTTT.

This chain joins TRBV5-1 and TRBJ1-5; maybe TRBD1 (6 bases). This CDR3 is built from 14 residues. V was pared by 4 bases and J by 1 base, with 9 bases between. Looked up from germline, CDR1 is SGHRS and CDR2 is YFSETQ. The CDR3 nucleotides read TGCGCCAGCAGCCTTGGACAGAGCAATCAGCCCCAGCATTTT. Its protein product is CASSLGQSNQPQHF.

The V call is TRBV5-5, the J call TRBJ2-7, with 11 nucleotides matching TRBD1. The junction had 5 bases not matched to a gene; V was cut back by 0 bases and J by 6 bases. Germline CDR1 reads SGHKS; CDR2 reads YYEKEE (reference sequence). The CDR3 extends over 15 amino acids. The CDR3 loop reads CASSLDWGTGGEQYF. DNA for the CDR3: TGTGCCAGCAGCTTGGATTGGGGGACAGGGGGCGAGCAGTACTTC.

V is TRBV18 and J is TRBJ2-7; D gene ambiguous. Germline assignment: CDR1 KGHSH and CDR2 LQKENI. The CDR3 sequence is 14 residues long. The V end was cut by 2 bases, the J end by 4 bases, with 12 bases between. The CDR3 reads CASSPSPRRYEQYF. Here the CDR3 DNA reads TGTGCCAGCTCACCAAGTCCCCGCCGGTACGAGCAGTACTTC.

The rearrangement links TRBV28 to TRBJ2-7; 7 nucleotides match TRBD2. J lost 6 bases, V lost 9 bases, and 14 bases had no gene match. The CDR3 consists of 14 residues. Per germline, CDR1 MDHEN and CDR2 SYDVKM. The chain's CDR3 is CASYREGRVREQYF. CDR3 nucleotide sequence: TGTGCCAGTTATCGAGAAGGGAGGGTACGCGAGCAGTACTTC.

The chain recombines TRBV7-3 with TRBJ1-1, with D unresolved. Germline loops: CDR1 SGHTA, CDR2 FQGTGA. This CDR3 is built from 16 residues. V was cut by 5 bases and J by 0 bases, with 16 bases left in between. CDR3: CASSPRGDLMNTEAFF. The CDR3 nucleotides are TGTGCCAGCAGCCCCCGCGGTGACCTAATGAACACTGAAGCTTTCTTT. Variable domain in full (rest from reference TRBV7-3 and TRBJ1-1): GAGVSQTPSNKVTEKGKYVELRCDPISGHTALYWYRQSLGQGPEFLIYFQGTGAADDSGLPNDRFFAVRPEGSVSTLKIQRTERGDSAVYLCASSPRGDLMNTEAFFGQGTRLTVV.

This chain links TRBV7-6 with TRBJ2-7; D not certain. Germline CDR1 SGHVS, CDR2 FNYEAQ. The length of the CDR3 is 12 residues. The V end lost 0 bases, the J end lost 5 bases, and 5 bases lay between the germline ends. CDR3 in amino acids: CASSLALDEQYF. Written as DNA, the CDR3 is TGTGCCAGCAGCTTAGCTCTCGACGAGCAGTACTTC.

The count of this clone is one. The chain recombines TRBV18 with TRBJ2-3, with 8 positions matching TRBD2. The germline V gene encodes CDR1 KGHSH and CDR2 LQKENI. Trimming removed 2 bases from V and 0 bases from J; junction bases left unmatched: 4. This CDR3 region has 16 residues. The CDR3 region is CASSPLAGPSTDTQYF. The CDR3 DNA reads as TGTGCCAGCTCACCATTAGCGGGGCCAAGCACAGATACGCAGTATTTT.

The V gene is TRBV7-6, the J gene TRBJ2-7; D possibly corresponds to TRBD2 (6 bases). CDR1 and CDR2 from the germline V gene are SGHVS and FNYEAQ. This CDR3 has 15 amino acids. V was shortened by 1 base and J by 7 bases, with 17 bases between the two germline ends. The CDR3 nucleotides read TGTGCCAGCAGCTTAGAGGCGGGGCATTCGGGGGAGCAGTACTTC. Amino acids: CASSLEAGHSGEQYF.

The rearrangement links TRBV4-1 to TRBJ2-7, with a tentative D call TRBD2 (6 bases). V lost 1 base, J lost 2 bases, and 18 bases lay in between. The CDR3 covers 17 residues. The germline CDR1 and CDR2 sequences are MGHRA and YSYEKL. CDR3 loop: CASSQGPGAPPTYEQYF. Written as DNA, the CDR3 is TGCGCCAGCAGCCAAGGCCCGGGAGCACCACCGACCTACGAGCAGTACTTC.

The chain combines TRBV6-5 with TRBJ2-7; 9 bases are shared with TRBD1. Germline values: CDR1 MNHEY, CDR2 SVGAGI. V shed 6 bases, J shed 0 bases, and the junction held 6 bases outside the gene matches. CDR3 length: 15 residues. CDR3 in amino acids: CASSRGTGSSYEQYF. DNA for the CDR3: TGTGCCAGCAGCCGCGGGACAGGGAGCTCCTACGAGCAGTACTTC.

The chain uses TRBV29-1 and TRBJ2-2; 7 nucleotides agree with TRBD2. CDR3 length: 12 amino acids. Germline V gives CDR1 SQVTM, CDR2 ANQGSEA. V was pared by 6 bases and J by 3 bases, with 1 base of the junction left unmatched. CDR3 coding DNA: TGCAGCGTCGGGGGGTACACCGGGGAGCTGTTTTTT. Its protein is CSVGGYTGELFF.

The chain combines TRBV9 with TRBJ2-6; D unclear. This CDR3 is 16 amino acids long. V gave up 0 bases and J gave up 4 bases, with 11 bases separating them. Per germline, CDR1 SGDLS and CDR2 YYNGEE. The CDR3 sequence is CASSVASGLGANVLTF. The CDR3 DNA follows: TGTGCCAGCAGCGTAGCTTCTGGCCTCGGGGCCAACGTCCTGACTTTC.

The chain is built from TRBV4-1 and TRBJ2-2; D gene ambiguous. V lost 4 bases, J lost 4 bases, and 19 bases lay in between. The V gene's germline CDR1 is MGHRA and CDR2 YSYEKL. This CDR3 is 17 amino acids long. The CDR3 DNA is TGCGCCAGCAGCCCCGATATTACGAGGTCGGGCACCGGGGAGCTGTTTTTT. Translated, it gives CASSPDITRSGTGELFF.

This chain joins TRBV15 and TRBJ1-1, with TRBD1 matching over 10 bases. J was trimmed by 1 base and V by 5 bases; bases with no gene match: 4. The CDR3 extends over 15 amino acids. The germline CDR1 and CDR2 sequences are LNHNV and YYDKDF (reference sequence). CDR3 bases: TGTGCCACCAGCGGAGGGACAGGGGAGAACACTGAAGCTTTCTTT. The encoded protein is CATSGGTGENTEAFF.